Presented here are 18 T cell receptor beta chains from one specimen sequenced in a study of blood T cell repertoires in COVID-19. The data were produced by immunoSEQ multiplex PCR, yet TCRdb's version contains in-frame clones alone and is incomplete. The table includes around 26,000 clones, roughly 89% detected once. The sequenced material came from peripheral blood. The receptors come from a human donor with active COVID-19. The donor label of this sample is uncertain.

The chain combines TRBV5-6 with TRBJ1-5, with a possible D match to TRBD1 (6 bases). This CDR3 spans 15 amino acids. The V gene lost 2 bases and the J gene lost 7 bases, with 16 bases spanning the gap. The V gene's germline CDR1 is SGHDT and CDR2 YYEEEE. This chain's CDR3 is CASSFGQGSGQPQHF. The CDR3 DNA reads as TGTGCCAGCAGCTTCGGCCAGGGGTCCGGCCAGCCCCAGCATTTT.

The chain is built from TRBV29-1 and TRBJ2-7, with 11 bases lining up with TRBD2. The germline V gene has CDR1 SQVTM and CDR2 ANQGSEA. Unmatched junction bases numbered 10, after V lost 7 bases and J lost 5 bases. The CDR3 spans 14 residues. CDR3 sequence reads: CSASTSGSFNEQYF. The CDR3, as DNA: TGCAGCGCCAGCACTAGCGGGAGCTTTAACGAGCAGTACTTC.

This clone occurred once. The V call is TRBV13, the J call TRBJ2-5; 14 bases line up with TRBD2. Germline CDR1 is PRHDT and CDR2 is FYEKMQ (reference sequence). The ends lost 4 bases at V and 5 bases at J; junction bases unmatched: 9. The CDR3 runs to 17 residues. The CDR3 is CASSSPGLAGEGETQYF. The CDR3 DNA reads TGTGCCAGCAGCTCCCCGGGACTAGCGGGAGAGGGGGAGACCCAGTACTTC.

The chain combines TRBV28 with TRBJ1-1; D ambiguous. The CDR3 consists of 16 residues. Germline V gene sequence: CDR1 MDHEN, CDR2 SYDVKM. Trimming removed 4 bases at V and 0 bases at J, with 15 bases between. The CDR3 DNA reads TGTGCCAGCAGTTCCCCCGTTGCAGTCATGAACACTGAAGCTTTCTTT. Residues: CASSSPVAVMNTEAFF.

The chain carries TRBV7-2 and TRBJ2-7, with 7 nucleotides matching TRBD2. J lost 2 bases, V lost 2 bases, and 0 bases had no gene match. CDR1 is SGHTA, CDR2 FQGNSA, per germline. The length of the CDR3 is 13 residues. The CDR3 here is CASSLSGTYEQYF. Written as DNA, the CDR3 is TGTGCCAGCAGCTTAAGCGGGACCTACGAGCAGTACTTC.

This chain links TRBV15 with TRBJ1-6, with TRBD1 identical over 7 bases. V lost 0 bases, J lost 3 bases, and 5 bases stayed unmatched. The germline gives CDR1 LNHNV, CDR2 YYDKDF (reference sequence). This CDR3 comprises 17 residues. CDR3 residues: CATSREMGQYYNSPLHF. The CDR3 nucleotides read TGTGCCACCAGCAGAGAGATGGGACAGTACTATAATTCACCCCTCCACTTT.

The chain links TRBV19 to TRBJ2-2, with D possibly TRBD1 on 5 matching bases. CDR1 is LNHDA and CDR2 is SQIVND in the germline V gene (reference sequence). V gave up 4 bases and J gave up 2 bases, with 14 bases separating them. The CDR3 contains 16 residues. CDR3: CASSTAGHVNTGELFF. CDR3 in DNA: TGTGCCAGTAGTACAGCAGGACACGTAAACACCGGGGAGCTGTTTTTT.

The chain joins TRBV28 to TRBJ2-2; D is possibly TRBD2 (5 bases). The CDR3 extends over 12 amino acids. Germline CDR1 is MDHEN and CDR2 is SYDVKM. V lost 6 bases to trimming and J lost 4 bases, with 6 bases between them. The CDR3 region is CASREGTGELFF. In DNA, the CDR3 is TGTGCCAGCAGAGAGGGCACCGGGGAGCTGTTTTTT.

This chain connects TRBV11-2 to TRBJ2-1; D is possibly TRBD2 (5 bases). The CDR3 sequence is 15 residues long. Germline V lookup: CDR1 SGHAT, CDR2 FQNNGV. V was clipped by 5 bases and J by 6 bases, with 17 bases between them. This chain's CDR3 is CASSPVTRSSNEQFF. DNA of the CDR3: TGTGCCAGCAGCCCTGTCACTAGAAGCAGCAATGAGCAGTTCTTC. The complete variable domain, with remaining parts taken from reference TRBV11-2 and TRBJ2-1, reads EAGVAQSPRYKIIEKRQSVAFWCNPISGHATLYWYQQILGQGPKLLIQFQNNGVVDDSQLPKDRFSAERLKGVDSTLKIQPAKLEDSAVYLCASSPVTRSSNEQFFGPGTRLTVL.

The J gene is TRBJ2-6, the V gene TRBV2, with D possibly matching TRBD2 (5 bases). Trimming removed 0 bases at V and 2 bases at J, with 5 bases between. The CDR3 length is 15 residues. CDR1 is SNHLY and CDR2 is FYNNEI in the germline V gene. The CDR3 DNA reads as TGTGCCAGCAGTGAAGCGAGGGCTGGGGCCAACGTCCTGACTTTC. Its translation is CASSEARAGANVLTF.

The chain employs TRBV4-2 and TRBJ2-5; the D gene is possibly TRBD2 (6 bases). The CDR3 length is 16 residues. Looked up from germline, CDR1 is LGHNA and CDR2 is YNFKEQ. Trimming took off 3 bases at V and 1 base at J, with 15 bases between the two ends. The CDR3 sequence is CASSHQERAGQETQYF. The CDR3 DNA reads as TGTGCCAGCAGCCACCAAGAGCGGGCTGGCCAAGAGACCCAGTACTTC.

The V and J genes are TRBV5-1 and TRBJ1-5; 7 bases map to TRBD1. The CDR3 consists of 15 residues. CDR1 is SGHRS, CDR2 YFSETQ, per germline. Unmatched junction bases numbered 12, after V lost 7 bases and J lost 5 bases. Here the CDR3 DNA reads TGCGCCAGCTTGTTCCACCGGGACAGCCATCAGCCCCAGCATTTT. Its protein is CASLFHRDSHQPQHF.

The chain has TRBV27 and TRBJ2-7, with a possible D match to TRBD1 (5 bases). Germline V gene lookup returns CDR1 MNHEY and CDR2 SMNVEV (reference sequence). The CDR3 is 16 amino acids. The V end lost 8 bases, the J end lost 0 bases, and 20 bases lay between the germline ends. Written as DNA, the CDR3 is TGTGCCAGCTCACCAGGGCTGGGTTTTCCCTCCTACGAGCAGTACTTC. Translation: CASSPGLGFPSYEQYF.

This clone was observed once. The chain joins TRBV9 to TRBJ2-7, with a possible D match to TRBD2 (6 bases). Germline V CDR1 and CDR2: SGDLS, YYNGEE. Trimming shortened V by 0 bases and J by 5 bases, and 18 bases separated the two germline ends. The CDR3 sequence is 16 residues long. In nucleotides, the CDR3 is TGTGCCAGCAGCGTAGGATATGGCCAGGCGGGACACGAGCAGTACTTC. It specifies CASSVGYGQAGHEQYF.

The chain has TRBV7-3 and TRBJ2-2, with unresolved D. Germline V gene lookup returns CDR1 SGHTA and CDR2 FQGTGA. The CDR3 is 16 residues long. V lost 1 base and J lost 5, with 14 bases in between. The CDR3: CASSLRSSLRTGELFF. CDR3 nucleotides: TGTGCCAGCAGCTTAAGATCTAGTCTGAGAACCGGGGAGCTGTTTTTT.

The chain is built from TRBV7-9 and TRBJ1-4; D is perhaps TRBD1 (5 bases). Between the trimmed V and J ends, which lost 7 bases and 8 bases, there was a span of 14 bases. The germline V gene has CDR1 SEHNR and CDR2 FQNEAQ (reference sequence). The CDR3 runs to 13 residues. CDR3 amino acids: CASTDGGGEKLFF. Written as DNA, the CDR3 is TGTGCCAGCACCGACGGTGGGGGGGAAAAACTGTTTTTT. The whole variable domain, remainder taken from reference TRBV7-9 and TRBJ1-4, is DTGVSQNPRHKITKRGQNVTFRCDPISEHNRLYWYRQTLGQGPEFLTYFQNEAQLEKSRLLSDRFSAERPKGSFSTLEIQRTEQGDSAMYLCASTDGGGEKLFFGSGTQLSVL.

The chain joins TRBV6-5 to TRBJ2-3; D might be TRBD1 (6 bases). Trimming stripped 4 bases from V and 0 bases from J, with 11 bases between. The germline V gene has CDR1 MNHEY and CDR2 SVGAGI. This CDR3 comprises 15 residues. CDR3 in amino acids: CASSLQGSSTDTQYF. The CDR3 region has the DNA TGTGCCAGCAGTTTACAGGGCAGTAGCACAGATACGCAGTATTTT.

The CDR3 here is CASSRGGATEAFF. The CDR3 region has the DNA TGTGCCAGCAGCCGGGGTGGGGCCACTGAAGCTTTCTTT. The J gene is TRBJ1-1, the V gene TRBV4-2; D possibly corresponds to TRBD1 (5 bases). Germline CDR1 and CDR2: LGHNA and YNFKEQ. CDR3 length equals 13 residues. V lost 4 bases and J lost 4, with 10 bases in between.